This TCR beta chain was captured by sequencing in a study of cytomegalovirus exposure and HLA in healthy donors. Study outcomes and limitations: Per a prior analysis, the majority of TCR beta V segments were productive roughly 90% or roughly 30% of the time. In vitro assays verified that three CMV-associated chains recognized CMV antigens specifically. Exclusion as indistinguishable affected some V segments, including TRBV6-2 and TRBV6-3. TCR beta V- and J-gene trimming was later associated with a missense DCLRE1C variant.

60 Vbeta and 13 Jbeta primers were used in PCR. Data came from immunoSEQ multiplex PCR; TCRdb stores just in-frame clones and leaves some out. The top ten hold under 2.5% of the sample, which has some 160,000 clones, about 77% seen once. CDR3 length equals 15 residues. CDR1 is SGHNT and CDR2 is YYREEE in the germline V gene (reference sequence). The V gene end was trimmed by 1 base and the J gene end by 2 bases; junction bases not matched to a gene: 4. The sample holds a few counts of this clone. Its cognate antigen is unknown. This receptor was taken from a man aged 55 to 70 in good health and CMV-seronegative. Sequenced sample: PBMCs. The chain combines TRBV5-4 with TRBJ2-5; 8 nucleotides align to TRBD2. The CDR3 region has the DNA TGTGCCAGCAGCTTGACTAGCGGCCAACAAGAGACCCAGTACTTC. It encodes CASSLTSGQQETQYF.